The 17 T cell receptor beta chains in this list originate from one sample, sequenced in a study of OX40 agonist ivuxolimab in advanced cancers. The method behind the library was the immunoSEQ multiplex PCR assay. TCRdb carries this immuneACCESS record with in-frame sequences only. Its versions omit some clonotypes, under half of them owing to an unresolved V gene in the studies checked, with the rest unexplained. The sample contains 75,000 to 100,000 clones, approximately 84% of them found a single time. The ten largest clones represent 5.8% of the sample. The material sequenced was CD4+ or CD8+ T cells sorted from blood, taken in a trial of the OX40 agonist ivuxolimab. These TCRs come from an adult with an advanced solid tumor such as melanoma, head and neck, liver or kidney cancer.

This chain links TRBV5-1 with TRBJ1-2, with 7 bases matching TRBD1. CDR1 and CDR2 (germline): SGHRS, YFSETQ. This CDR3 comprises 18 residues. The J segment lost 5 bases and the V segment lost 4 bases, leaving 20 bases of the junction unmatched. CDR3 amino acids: CASSLGQQRSRGDYGYTF. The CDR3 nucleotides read TGCGCCAGCAGCCTGGGACAGCAAAGGTCCCGGGGGGATTATGGCTACACCTTC.

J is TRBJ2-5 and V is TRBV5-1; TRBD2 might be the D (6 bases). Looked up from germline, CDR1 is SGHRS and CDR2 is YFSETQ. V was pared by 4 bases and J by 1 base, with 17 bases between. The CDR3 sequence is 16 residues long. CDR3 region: CASSREGGGLQETQYF. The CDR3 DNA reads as TGCGCCAGCAGCAGAGAGGGAGGCGGACTCCAAGAGACCCAGTACTTC.

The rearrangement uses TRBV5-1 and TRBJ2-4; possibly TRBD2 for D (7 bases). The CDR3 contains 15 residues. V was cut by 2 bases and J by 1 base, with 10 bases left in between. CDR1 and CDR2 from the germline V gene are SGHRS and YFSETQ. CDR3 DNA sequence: TGCGCCAGCAGCTTCGGGGGGCAGGCCAAAAACATTCAGTACTTC. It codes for CASSFGGQAKNIQYF.

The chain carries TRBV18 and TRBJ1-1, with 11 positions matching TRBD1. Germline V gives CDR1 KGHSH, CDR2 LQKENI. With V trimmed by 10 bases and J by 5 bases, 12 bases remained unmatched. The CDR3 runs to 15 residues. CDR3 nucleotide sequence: TGTGCCACCGCCGCGGACAGGGGGCTAGGTACTGAAGCTTTCTTT. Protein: CATAADRGLGTEAFF.

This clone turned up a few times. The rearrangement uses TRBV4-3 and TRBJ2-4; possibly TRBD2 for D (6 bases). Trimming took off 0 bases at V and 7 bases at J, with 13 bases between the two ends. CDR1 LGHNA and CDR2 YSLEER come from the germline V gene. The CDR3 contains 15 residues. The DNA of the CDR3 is TGCGCCAGCAGCCAAGATACCCGCGGGGCGAACATTCAGTACTTC. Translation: CASSQDTRGANIQYF.

CDR3 coding DNA: TGTGCCAGCAGCTTAGAGGGGGGACCTACTTCCTACGAGCAGTACTTC. This sequence encodes CASSLEGGPTSYEQYF. This rearrangement joins TRBV7-2 to TRBJ2-7; D may correspond to TRBD1 or TRBD2 (6 bases each). Trimming took off 1 base at V and 1 base at J, with 14 bases between the two ends. The CDR3 spans 16 residues. Germline V CDR1 and CDR2: SGHTA, FQGNSA. Supplemented by reference TRBV7-2 and TRBJ2-7, the full variable domain reads GAGVSQSPSNKVTEKGKDVELRCDPISGHTALYWYRQSLGQGLEFLIYFQGNSAPDKSGLPSDRFSAERTGGSVSTLTIQRTQQEDSAVYLCASSLEGGPTSYEQYFGPGTRLTVT.

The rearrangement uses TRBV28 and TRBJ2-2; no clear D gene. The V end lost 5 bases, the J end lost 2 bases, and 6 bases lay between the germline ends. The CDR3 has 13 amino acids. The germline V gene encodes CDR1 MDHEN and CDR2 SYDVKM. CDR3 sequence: CASSLSNTGELFF. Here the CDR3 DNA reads TGTGCCAGCAGTCTCTCTAACACCGGGGAGCTGTTTTTT. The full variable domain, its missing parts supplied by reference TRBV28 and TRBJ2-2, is DVKVTQSSRYLVKRTGEKVFLECVQDMDHENMFWYRQDPGLGLRLIYFSYDVKMKEKGDIPEGYSVSREKKERFSLILESASTNQTSMYLCASSLSNTGELFFGEGSRLTVL.

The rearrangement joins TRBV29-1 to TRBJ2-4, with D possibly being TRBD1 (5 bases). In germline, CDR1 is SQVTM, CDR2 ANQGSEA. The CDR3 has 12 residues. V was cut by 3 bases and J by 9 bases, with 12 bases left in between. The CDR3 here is CSVEGYQGIQYF. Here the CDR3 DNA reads TGCAGCGTTGAGGGATACCAGGGCATTCAGTACTTC. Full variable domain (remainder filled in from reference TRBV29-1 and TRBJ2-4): SAVISQKPSRDICQRGTSLTIQCQVDSQVTMMFWYRQQPGQSLTLIATANQGSEATYESGFVIDKFPISRPNLTFSTLTVSNMSPEDSSIYLCSVEGYQGIQYFGAGTRLSVL.

DNA of the CDR3: TGTGCCAGCTCATTAGGGACAGGGAACACTGAAGCTTTCTTT. Translating it yields CASSLGTGNTEAFF. The V and J genes are TRBV18 and TRBJ1-1; 8 nucleotides match TRBD1. J lost 1 base, V lost 5 bases, and 3 bases had no gene match. The CDR3 is made up of 14 amino acids. The germline CDR1 and CDR2 sequences are KGHSH and LQKENI. Together with reference TRBV18 and TRBJ1-1, the CDR3 gives the full variable domain: NAGVMQNPRHLVRRRGQEARLRCSPMKGHSHVYWYRQLPEEGLKFMVYLQKENIIDESGMPKERFSAEFPKEGPSILRIQQVVRGDSAAYFCASSLGTGNTEAFFGQGTRLTVV.

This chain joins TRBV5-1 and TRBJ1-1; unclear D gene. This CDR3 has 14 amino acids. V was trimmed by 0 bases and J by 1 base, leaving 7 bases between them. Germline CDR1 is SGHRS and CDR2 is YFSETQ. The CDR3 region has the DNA TGCGCCAGCAGCTTGGTTTTGGGGAACACTGAAGCTTTCTTT. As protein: CASSLVLGNTEAFF.

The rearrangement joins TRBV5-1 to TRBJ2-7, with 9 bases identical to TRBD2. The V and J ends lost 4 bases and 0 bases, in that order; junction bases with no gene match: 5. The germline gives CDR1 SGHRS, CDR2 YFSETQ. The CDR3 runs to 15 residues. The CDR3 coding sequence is TGCGCCAGCAGCCCCAAGACTAGCGGCTCCTACGAGCAGTACTTC. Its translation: CASSPKTSGSYEQYF.

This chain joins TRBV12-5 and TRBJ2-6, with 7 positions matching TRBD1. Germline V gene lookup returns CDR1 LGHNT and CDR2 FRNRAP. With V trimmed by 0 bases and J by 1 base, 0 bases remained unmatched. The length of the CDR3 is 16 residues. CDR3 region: CASGLVTGSGANVLTF. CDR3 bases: TGTGCTAGTGGTTTGGTGACAGGGTCTGGGGCCAACGTCCTGACTTTC.

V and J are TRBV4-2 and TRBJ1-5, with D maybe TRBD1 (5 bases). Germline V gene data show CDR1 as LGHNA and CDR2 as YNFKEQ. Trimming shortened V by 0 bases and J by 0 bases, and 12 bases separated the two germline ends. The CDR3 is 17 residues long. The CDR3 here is CASSQEGRGYSNQPQHF. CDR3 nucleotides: TGTGCCAGCAGCCAAGAGGGCCGGGGGTATAGCAATCAGCCCCAGCATTTT.

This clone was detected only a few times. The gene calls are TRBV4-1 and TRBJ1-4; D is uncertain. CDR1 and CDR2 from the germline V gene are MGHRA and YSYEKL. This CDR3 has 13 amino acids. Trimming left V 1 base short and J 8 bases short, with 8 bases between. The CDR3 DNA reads TGCGCCAGCAGCCAAGTTGGGGAGGAAAAACTGTTTTTT. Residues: CASSQVGEEKLFF.

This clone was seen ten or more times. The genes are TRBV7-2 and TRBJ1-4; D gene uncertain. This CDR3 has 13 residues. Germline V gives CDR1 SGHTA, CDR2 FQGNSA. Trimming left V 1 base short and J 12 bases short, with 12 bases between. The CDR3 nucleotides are TGTGCCAGCAGCTTAGGGCGGCGGGGAGAACTGTTTTTT. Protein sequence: CASSLGRRGELFF.

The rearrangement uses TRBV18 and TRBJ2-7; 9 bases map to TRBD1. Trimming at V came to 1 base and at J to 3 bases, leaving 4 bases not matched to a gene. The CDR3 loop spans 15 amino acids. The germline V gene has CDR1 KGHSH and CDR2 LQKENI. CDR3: CASSPRQGVSYEQYF. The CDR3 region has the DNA TGTGCCAGCTCACCACGACAGGGGGTCAGCTACGAGCAGTACTTC.

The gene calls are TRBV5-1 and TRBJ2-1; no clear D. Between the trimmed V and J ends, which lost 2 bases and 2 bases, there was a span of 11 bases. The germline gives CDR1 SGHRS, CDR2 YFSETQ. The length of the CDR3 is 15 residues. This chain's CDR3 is CASSFVPEPYNEQFF. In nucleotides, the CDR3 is TGCGCCAGCAGCTTTGTCCCGGAGCCCTACAATGAGCAGTTCTTC.